This entry is about one T cell receptor beta chain. These data come from a study of shared clonotypes between healthy human individuals. This CDR3 has 13 residues. Germline assignment: CDR1 GTSNPN and CDR2 SVGIG (reference sequence). Trimming stripped 4 bases from V and 2 bases from J, with 10 bases between. Profiled with immunoSEQ multiplex PCR; TCRdb holds only in-frame clones, not every one. The sample has around 2,000,000 clones; about 95% are singletons. The rearrangement links TRBV30 to TRBJ2-3; D unclear. Specimen: naive CD4+ T cells sorted from blood. Subset reported: CD45RA+ positively selected. This TCR came from a man aged 18 to 30 in good health. The CDR3 spells CAWNSAITDTQYF. The CDR3 coding sequence is TGTGCCTGGAATTCTGCCATCACAGATACGCAGTATTTT.